This record concerns one T cell receptor beta chain sequence. Its target is not known. This entry belongs to a study of shared clonotypes between healthy human individuals. CDR3 length equals 15 residues. CDR1 and CDR2 (germline): SGHAT, FQNNGV. After removal of 1 base from V and 1 base from J, the junction contained 3 bases not matched to a gene. Every subset had its genomic DNA shared out evenly among several immunoSEQ plates. Clones were read by immunoSEQ multiplex PCR, and TCRdb kept only the in-frame ones, dropping some. The repertoire holds about 2.4 million clones, with roughly 93% as singletons. The study's findings and limits: Measured sharing among donors was expected to vary with sequencing depth.

Material: naive CD4+ T cells from PBMCs. Subset given: CD45RA+ positively selected. The chain joins TRBV11-2 to TRBJ2-7; TRBD1 matches 8 bases. The receptor comes from a young man in good health. Some clones in this sample may be carry-over from other donors' samples. CDR3 in amino acids: CASSLGQGPSYEQYF. The CDR3 DNA sequence: TGTGCCAGCAGCTTAGGACAGGGGCCATCCTACGAGCAGTACTTC.